This T cell receptor beta chain was documented in a study of neurological immune-mediated disorders. A single record per CDR3 protein comes from TCRdb applying MiXCR to the 5' RACE reads. The table shows about 59,000 distinct CDR3 sequences, with 3.5% to 4.5% occurring only once. Points on this clonotype: The junction departs from the called germline gene at one end, perhaps through a read error.

This CDR3 is built from 16 residues. The germline V gene encodes CDR1 ENHRY and CDR2 SYGVKD. This receptor was identified in a woman in her 50s with multiple sclerosis. Source material: PBMCs. The rearrangement uses TRBV10-3 and TRBJ1-1, with unresolved D. The CDR3, as DNA: TGTGCCGTCAGTGAGTCGTTTGATCCCATGAACACTGAAGCTTTCTTT. Residues: CAVSESFDPMNTEAFF.